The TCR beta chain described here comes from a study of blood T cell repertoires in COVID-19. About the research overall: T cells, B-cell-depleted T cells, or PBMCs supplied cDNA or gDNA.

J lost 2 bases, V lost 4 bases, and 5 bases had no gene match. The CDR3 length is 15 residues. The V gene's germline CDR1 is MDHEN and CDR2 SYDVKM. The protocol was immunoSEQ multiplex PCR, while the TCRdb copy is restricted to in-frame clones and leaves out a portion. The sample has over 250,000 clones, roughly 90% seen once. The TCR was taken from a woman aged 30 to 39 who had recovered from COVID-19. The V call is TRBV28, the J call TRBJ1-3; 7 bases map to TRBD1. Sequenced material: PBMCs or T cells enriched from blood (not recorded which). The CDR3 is CASSSPGTAGNTIYF. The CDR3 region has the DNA TGTGCCAGCAGTTCGCCCGGGACAGCTGGAAACACCATATATTTT. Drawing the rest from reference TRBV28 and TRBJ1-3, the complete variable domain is DVKVTQSSRYLVKRTGEKVFLECVQDMDHENMFWYRQDPGLGLRLIYFSYDVKMKEKGDIPEGYSVSREKKERFSLILESASTNQTSMYLCASSSPGTAGNTIYFGEGSWLTVV.